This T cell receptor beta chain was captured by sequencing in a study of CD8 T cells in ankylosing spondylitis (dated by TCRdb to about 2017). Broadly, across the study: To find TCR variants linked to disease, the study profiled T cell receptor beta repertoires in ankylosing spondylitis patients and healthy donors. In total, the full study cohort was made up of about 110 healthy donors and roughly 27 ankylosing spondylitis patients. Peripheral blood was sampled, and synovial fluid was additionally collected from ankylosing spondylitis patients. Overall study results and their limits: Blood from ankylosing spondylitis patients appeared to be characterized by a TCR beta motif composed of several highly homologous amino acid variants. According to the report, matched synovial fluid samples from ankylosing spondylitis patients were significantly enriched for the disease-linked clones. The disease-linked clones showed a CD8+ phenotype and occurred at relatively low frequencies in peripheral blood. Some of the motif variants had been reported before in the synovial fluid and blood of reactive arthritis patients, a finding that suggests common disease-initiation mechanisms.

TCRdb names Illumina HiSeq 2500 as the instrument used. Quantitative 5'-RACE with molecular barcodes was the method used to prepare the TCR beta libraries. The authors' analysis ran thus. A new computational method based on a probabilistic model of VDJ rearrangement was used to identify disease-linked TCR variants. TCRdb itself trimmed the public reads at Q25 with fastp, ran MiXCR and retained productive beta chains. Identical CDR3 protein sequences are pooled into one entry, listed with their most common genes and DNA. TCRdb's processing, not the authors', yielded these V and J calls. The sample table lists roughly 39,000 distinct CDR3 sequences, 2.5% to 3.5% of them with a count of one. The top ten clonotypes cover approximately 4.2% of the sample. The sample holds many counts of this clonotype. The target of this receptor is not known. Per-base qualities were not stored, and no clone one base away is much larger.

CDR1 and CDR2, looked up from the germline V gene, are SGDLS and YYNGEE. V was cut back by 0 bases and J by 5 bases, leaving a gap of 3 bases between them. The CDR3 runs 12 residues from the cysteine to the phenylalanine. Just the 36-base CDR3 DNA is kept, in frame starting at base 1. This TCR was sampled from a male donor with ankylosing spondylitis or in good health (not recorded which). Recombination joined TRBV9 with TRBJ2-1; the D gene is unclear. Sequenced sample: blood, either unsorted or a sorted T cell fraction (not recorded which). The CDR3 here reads CASSVAHNEQFF. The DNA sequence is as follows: TGTGCCAGCAGCGTAGCCCACAATGAGCAGTTCTTC.